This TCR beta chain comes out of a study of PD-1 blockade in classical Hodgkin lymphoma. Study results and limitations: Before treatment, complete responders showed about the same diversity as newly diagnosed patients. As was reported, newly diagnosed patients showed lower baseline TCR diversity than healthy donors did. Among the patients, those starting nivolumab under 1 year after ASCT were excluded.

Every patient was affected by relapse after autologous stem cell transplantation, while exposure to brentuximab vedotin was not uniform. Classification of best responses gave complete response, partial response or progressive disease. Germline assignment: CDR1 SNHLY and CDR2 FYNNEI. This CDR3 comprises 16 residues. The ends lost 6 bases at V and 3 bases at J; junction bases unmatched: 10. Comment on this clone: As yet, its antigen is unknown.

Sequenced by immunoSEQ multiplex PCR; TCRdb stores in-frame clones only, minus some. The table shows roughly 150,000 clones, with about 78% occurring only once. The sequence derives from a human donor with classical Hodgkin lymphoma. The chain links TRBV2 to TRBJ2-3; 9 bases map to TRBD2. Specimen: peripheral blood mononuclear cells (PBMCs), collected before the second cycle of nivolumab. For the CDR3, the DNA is TGTGCCAGCAGCTCCCTCCCGGGACTAGCTACAGATACGCAGTATTTT. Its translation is CASSSLPGLATDTQYF.